Listed below are T cell receptor beta chains from one sample, sequenced in a study of cytomegalovirus exposure and HLA in healthy donors. The method was immunoSEQ multiplex PCR; TCRdb's version includes in-frame clones alone and lacks a portion of them. This listing includes roughly 80,000 clones. What was sequenced was PBMCs. These receptors originate from a girl aged 10-17 years in good health and CMV-seropositive. CDR3s include the opening cysteine and the closing phenylalanine or tryptophan. The D gene is left open where the match is weak.

CDR3 DNA: TGTGCCACCAGCAGAGATTCAGGGGCACGGGGCACTGAAGCTTTCTTT
CDR3 protein: CATSRDSGARGTEAFF
V gene: TRBV15
D gene: NA
J gene: TRBJ1-1

CDR3 DNA: TGTGCCAGCAGTGAATTCACGGGAGGGACTGAAGCTTTCTTT
CDR3 protein: CASSEFTGGTEAFF
V gene: TRBV2
D gene: NA
J gene: TRBJ1-1

CDR3 DNA: TGTGCCAGCAGCTTCGACAGGGACAATGAGCAGTTCTTC
CDR3 protein: CASSFDRDNEQFF
V gene: TRBV5-8
D gene: TRBD1
J gene: TRBJ2-1

CDR3 DNA: TGTGCCAGCAGCTTACCAGGGGGCTACGAGCAGTACTTC
CDR3 protein: CASSLPGGYEQYF
V gene: TRBV7-9
D gene: TRBD1
J gene: TRBJ2-7

CDR3 DNA: TGTGCCAGCACCTGGGACAGGGATCTCTACGAGCAGTACTTC
CDR3 protein: CASTWDRDLYEQYF
V gene: TRBV7-9
D gene: TRBD1
J gene: TRBJ2-7

CDR3 DNA: TGTGCCACCAGCAGGGGACGGACAGGGGGTCAGCCCCAGCATTTT
CDR3 protein: CATSRGRTGGQPQHF
V gene: TRBV15
D gene: TRBD1
J gene: TRBJ1-5

CDR3 DNA: TGCGCCAGCAGCCCGCATCCCGCGGGGGGTACAGATACGCAGTATTTT
CDR3 protein: CASSPHPAGGTDTQYF
V gene: TRBV4-1
D gene: TRBD2
J gene: TRBJ2-3

CDR3 DNA: TGTGCCAGCAGCTCCGGGACAGGGGTCTACGAGCAGTACTTC
CDR3 protein: CASSSGTGVYEQYF
V gene: TRBV5-6
D gene: TRBD1
J gene: TRBJ2-7

CDR3 DNA: TGTGCCAGCAGCAACTCCCGGACAGGGGATAATTCACCCCTCCACTTT
CDR3 protein: CASSNSRTGDNSPLHF
V gene: TRBV28
D gene: TRBD1
J gene: TRBJ1-6

CDR3 DNA: TGTGCCAGCAAGGGGACAGGGGAATACTCACCCCTCCACTTT
CDR3 protein: CASKGTGEYSPLHF
V gene: TRBV2
D gene: TRBD1
J gene: TRBJ1-6

CDR3 DNA: TGTGCCAGCAGTGACCAGGCGGGGGTGGGGTTCTTC
CDR3 protein: CASSDQAGVGFF
V gene: TRBV25-1
D gene: TRBD2
J gene: TRBJ2-1

CDR3 DNA: TGTGCCAGCTCTCTCGATTGGGCAGACACTGGAAACACCATATATTTT
CDR3 protein: CASSLDWADTGNTIYF
V gene: TRBV18
D gene: NA
J gene: TRBJ1-3

CDR3 DNA: TGTGCCAGCAGCCGGACAGGGGGAAATGAAAAACTGTTTTTT
CDR3 protein: CASSRTGGNEKLFF
V gene: TRBV28
D gene: TRBD1
J gene: TRBJ1-4

CDR3 DNA: TGTGCCACCAGCAGAATAAACAGATACAATGAGCAGTTCTTC
CDR3 protein: CATSRINRYNEQFF
V gene: TRBV15
D gene: NA
J gene: TRBJ2-1

CDR3 DNA: TGTGCCAGCAGCGTAATAGCGGGGAGAGATACGCAGTATTTT
CDR3 protein: CASSVIAGRDTQYF
V gene: TRBV9
D gene: TRBD2
J gene: TRBJ2-3

CDR3 DNA: TGCGCCAGCTATCCCGAAGACAGGCTGAATGAGCAGTTCTTC
CDR3 protein: CASYPEDRLNEQFF
V gene: TRBV5-1
D gene: NA
J gene: TRBJ2-1

CDR3 DNA: TGTGCCAGCAGCTTAGGGCCGACAGGGGGCGGAGAGACCCAGTACTTC
CDR3 protein: CASSLGPTGGGETQYF
V gene: TRBV13
D gene: TRBD1
J gene: TRBJ2-5

CDR3 DNA: TGTGCCAGCAGTCTTAATACGGGTACCGGGGAGCTGTTTTTT
CDR3 protein: CASSLNTGTGELFF
V gene: TRBV5-6
D gene: NA
J gene: TRBJ2-2

CDR3 DNA: TGCAGCGTTGAAATAAGGGGGCACGGCTATGGCTACACCTTC
CDR3 protein: CSVEIRGHGYGYTF
V gene: TRBV29-1
D gene: TRBD1
J gene: TRBJ1-2

CDR3 DNA: TGTGCCAGCAGCTTAGGGACAGGGGGGGTCTACGAGCAGTACTTC
CDR3 protein: CASSLGTGGVYEQYF
V gene: TRBV7-3
D gene: TRBD1
J gene: TRBJ2-7

CDR3 DNA: TGTGCCAGCAGCGTAGACGTCGGGGAGGGAAACTATGGCTACACCTTC
CDR3 protein: CASSVDVGEGNYGYTF
V gene: TRBV9
D gene: NA
J gene: TRBJ1-2

CDR3 DNA: TGTGCCAGCAGCGTAAATCTCAGGGATGAGCAGTTCTTC
CDR3 protein: CASSVNLRDEQFF
V gene: TRBV9
D gene: NA
J gene: TRBJ2-1

CDR3 DNA: TGTGCCAGCAGTGATGTGGGCGACAATGAGCAGTTCTTC
CDR3 protein: CASSDVGDNEQFF
V gene: TRBV6-1
D gene: NA
J gene: TRBJ2-1

CDR3 DNA: TGTGCCAGCAGCGTAGGAGGGCGGGGCACAGATACGCAGTATTTT
CDR3 protein: CASSVGGRGTDTQYF
V gene: TRBV9
D gene: NA
J gene: TRBJ2-3

CDR3 DNA: TGTGCCAGCAGCGGCGGCGGGGCCTCCTACAATGAGCAGTTCTTC
CDR3 protein: CASSGGGASYNEQFF
V gene: TRBV9
D gene: NA
J gene: TRBJ2-1

CDR3 DNA: TGCGCCAGTAGAGCTCCGGGGGGGAGCACAGATACGCAGTATTTT
CDR3 protein: CASRAPGGSTDTQYF
V gene: TRBV4-1
D gene: TRBD2
J gene: TRBJ2-3

CDR3 DNA: TGTGCCAGCAGTTACAGAGCGGACACAGATACGCAGTATTTT
CDR3 protein: CASSYRADTDTQYF
V gene: TRBV6-5
D gene: NA
J gene: TRBJ2-3

CDR3 DNA: TGTGCCAGCAGTTACCGGACAGGGCGCGGCGAGCAGTACTTC
CDR3 protein: CASSYRTGRGEQYF
V gene: TRBV6-5
D gene: TRBD1
J gene: TRBJ2-7

CDR3 DNA: TGTGCCAGCAGCTTATTTGAGGTCGCGGATACGCAGTATTTT
CDR3 protein: CASSLFEVADTQYF
V gene: TRBV7-8
D gene: NA
J gene: TRBJ2-3

CDR3 DNA: TGTGCCAGCAGCAAGACAGGACTTGGGGGAAGCAATCAGCCCCAGCATTTT
CDR3 protein: CASSKTGLGGSNQPQHF
V gene: TRBV7-9
D gene: NA
J gene: TRBJ1-5

CDR3 DNA: TGTGCCAGCAGTGAACGGTACAGGACAGATACGCAGTATTTT
CDR3 protein: CASSERYRTDTQYF
V gene: TRBV6-1
D gene: NA
J gene: TRBJ2-3

CDR3 DNA: TGTGCCAGCAGCACTGGACGGGAGTCCTACGAGCAGTACTTC
CDR3 protein: CASSTGRESYEQYF
V gene: TRBV5-4
D gene: NA
J gene: TRBJ2-7

CDR3 DNA: TGTGCCAGCAGCTTAGCGCGGATTAGGGGACAGGACAACTACAATGAGCAGTTCTTC
CDR3 protein: CASSLARIRGQDNYNEQFF
V gene: TRBV7-9
D gene: TRBD1
J gene: TRBJ2-1

CDR3 DNA: TGCGCCAGCAGCCGTTCCGGGGCAGGGGAAGAGACCCAGTACTTC
CDR3 protein: CASSRSGAGEETQYF
V gene: TRBV5-1
D gene: NA
J gene: TRBJ2-5

CDR3 DNA: TGTGCCAGCAGCTCCGCAGGACAGGGGGCGGGGGGGCACACTGAAGCTTTCTTT
CDR3 protein: CASSSAGQGAGGHTEAFF
V gene: TRBV5-6
D gene: TRBD1
J gene: TRBJ1-1

CDR3 DNA: TGTGCCAGCAGTTACTATGGGACAGCCGGGGCCAACGTCCTGACTTTC
CDR3 protein: CASSYYGTAGANVLTF
V gene: TRBV6-5
D gene: TRBD1
J gene: TRBJ2-6

CDR3 DNA: TGTGCCTGGAGTGTGGCAGGGTTGGACACTGAAGATTTCTTT
CDR3 protein: CAWSVAGLDTEDFF
V gene: TRBV30
D gene: NA
J gene: TRBJ1-1

CDR3 DNA: TGTGCCAGCAGCCAAGATATGAACACTGAAGCTTTCTTT
CDR3 protein: CASSQDMNTEAFF
V gene: TRBV4-2
D gene: NA
J gene: TRBJ1-1

CDR3 DNA: TGTGCCAGTAGTCTTACAGAATACTCCTCTGGGGCCAACGTCCTGACTTTC
CDR3 protein: CASSLTEYSSGANVLTF
V gene: TRBV19
D gene: NA
J gene: TRBJ2-6

CDR3 DNA: TGCGCCAGCAGCTTGGATCGGTCCGGACAGGGGGCTGGAAACACCATATATTTT
CDR3 protein: CASSLDRSGQGAGNTIYF
V gene: TRBV5-1
D gene: TRBD1
J gene: TRBJ1-3

CDR3 DNA: TGTGCCAGCAGCACCCCGACAGGGGCCCCCGGAGCTTTCTTT
CDR3 protein: CASSTPTGAPGAFF
V gene: TRBV7-2
D gene: TRBD1
J gene: TRBJ1-1

CDR3 DNA: TGTGCCAGCAGCTTGGAGGGACAGGGGGCGGAGACCCAGTACTTC
CDR3 protein: CASSLEGQGAETQYF
V gene: TRBV5-6
D gene: TRBD1
J gene: TRBJ2-5

CDR3 DNA: TGTGCCAGCAGCGCCCGGGACAGAGATACGCAGTATTTT
CDR3 protein: CASSARDRDTQYF
V gene: TRBV7-2
D gene: TRBD1
J gene: TRBJ2-3

CDR3 DNA: TGCGCCAGCAGCCAAGATTACGGAGATACGCAGTATTTT
CDR3 protein: CASSQDYGDTQYF
V gene: TRBV4-3
D gene: NA
J gene: TRBJ2-3

CDR3 DNA: TGCGCCAGCAGCTTGGGACAGGGTACCTATGGCTACACCTTC
CDR3 protein: CASSLGQGTYGYTF
V gene: TRBV5-1
D gene: TRBD1
J gene: TRBJ1-2

CDR3 DNA: TGTGCCATCAGCGAACAGGGGCATTCTGGTTCCGGGGAGCTGTTTTTT
CDR3 protein: CAISEQGHSGSGELFF
V gene: TRBV10-3
D gene: TRBD1
J gene: TRBJ2-2

CDR3 DNA: TGTGCCAGTAGTACCGGACAGGGGGCTGACGAGCAGTACTTC
CDR3 protein: CASSTGQGADEQYF
V gene: TRBV19
D gene: TRBD1
J gene: TRBJ2-7

CDR3 DNA: TGTGCCAGCAGGCCAGGGGTTAGGAACACCGAAGCTTTCTTT
CDR3 protein: CASRPGVRNTEAFF
V gene: TRBV6-5
D gene: NA
J gene: TRBJ1-1

CDR3 DNA: TGTGCCAGCAGCTTTCGACCACAGGACACTGAAGCTTTCTTT
CDR3 protein: CASSFRPQDTEAFF
V gene: TRBV7-6
D gene: NA
J gene: TRBJ1-1

CDR3 DNA: TGTGCCAGCAGCTTCGGTCCGGACACTGAAGCTTTCTTT
CDR3 protein: CASSFGPDTEAFF
V gene: TRBV7-9
D gene: NA
J gene: TRBJ1-1